These 11 T cell receptor beta chains share one sample of origin, sequenced in a study of T cells after yellow fever vaccination. Each CDR3 protein is one row after TCRdb ran MiXCR on the 5' RACE reads. The sample has around 250,000 distinct CDR3 sequences, less than 9% seen once; the top ten hold more than 0.8%. Material: CD4+ T cells sorted from PBMCs, obtained 15 days after the yellow fever booster vaccination. These TCRs come from a man aged 25-40 years who received the YFV17D yellow fever vaccine.

This clonotype has a count of ten or more. V gene TRBV4-3 combines with J gene TRBJ2-7; 11 nucleotides match TRBD2. CDR1 is LGHNA and CDR2 is YSLEER in the germline V gene. The CDR3 covers 15 residues. The V segment lost 3 bases and the J segment 3 bases; nucleotides outside the gene matches: 4. CDR3 coding DNA: TGCGCCAGCAGCCATCGACTAGCGGGGAGCTACGAGCAGTACTTC. Translation: CASSHRLAGSYEQYF.

This clonotype was seen at least ten times. The rearrangement uses TRBV20-1 and TRBJ1-2; 9 nucleotides agree with TRBD1. This CDR3 has 14 residues. CDR1 is DFQATT, CDR2 SNEGSKA, per germline (reference sequence). V was clipped by 0 bases and J by 3 bases; unmatched bases: 2. The CDR3 region is CSAREQGADYGYTF. CDR3 bases: TGCAGTGCTAGAGAACAGGGGGCAGACTATGGCTACACCTTC.

This clonotype was seen only a few times. The chain links TRBV11-2 to TRBJ2-2, with TRBD2 identical over 14 bases. V shed 6 bases and J 1 base; nucleotides not matched to a gene: 13. Germline V lookup: CDR1 SGHAT, CDR2 FQNNGV. This CDR3 spans 20 amino acids. For the CDR3, the DNA is TGTGCCAGCAGTTATACCCCGGGACTAGCGGGAGAACAGAACACCGGGGAGCTGTTTTTT. This codes for CASSYTPGLAGEQNTGELFF.

This clonotype occurred a few times. The chain recombines TRBV11-2 with TRBJ2-7; D remains unclear. The CDR3 totals 13 residues. Trimming pared 5 bases from V and 3 bases from J, leaving 11 bases between. The germline gives CDR1 SGHAT, CDR2 FQNNGV. CDR3 nucleotide sequence: TGTGCCAGCAGCCTCCGACAAATCTACGAGCAGTACTTC. Its protein is CASSLRQIYEQYF.

This clonotype was seen a few times. The chain carries TRBV5-1 and TRBJ1-1; D gene uncertain. The CDR3 runs to 12 residues. Germline V CDR1 and CDR2: SGHRS, YFSETQ. Between the trimmed V and J ends, which lost 0 bases and 11 bases, there was a span of 11 bases. The CDR3 coding sequence is TGCGCCAGCAGCTTGGACGCACCGGAGGCTTTCTTT. The encoded protein is CASSLDAPEAFF. Using reference TRBV5-1 and TRBJ1-1 for the parts outside the CDR3, the full variable domain is KAGVTQTPRYLIKTRGQQVTLSCSPISGHRSVSWYQQTPGQGLQFLFEYFSETQRNKGNFPGRFSGRQFSNSRSEMNVSTLELGDSALYLCASSLDAPEAFFGQGTRLTVV.

Notes on this clonotype: One base away lies a much larger clone, so this may be a sequencing read error. The rearrangement joins TRBV5-1 to TRBJ2-2, with 7 positions matching TRBD1. CDR3 size: 14 residues. Germline V gene lookup returns CDR1 SGHRS and CDR2 YFSETQ. This chain's CDR3 is CASSFGTDTGELLF. The CDR3 nucleotides read TGCGCCAGCAGCTTTGGGACAGACACCGGGGAGCTGTTATTT.

The rearrangement joins TRBV11-2 to TRBJ2-1, with 7 positions matching TRBD1. This CDR3 has 15 residues. Unmatched junction bases numbered 13, after V lost 1 base and J lost 13 bases. CDR1 is SGHAT and CDR2 is FQNNGV in the germline V gene. CDR3 DNA: TGTGCCAGCAGCTTAGGTACGAGGGGGCGCGATCGTCAGTTCTTC. Protein sequence: CASSLGTRGRDRQFF.

The chain couples TRBV20-1 to TRBJ2-7; perhaps TRBD2 as D (6 bases). Deletions cut 3 bases from V and 2 bases from J, with 11 bases between. CDR3 length: 13 residues. Germline CDR1 DFQATT, CDR2 SNEGSKA (reference sequence). The CDR3, as DNA: TGCAGTGCTAGTGCGGGAATCGCCTACGAGCAGTACTTC. Amino acids: CSASAGIAYEQYF.

This clonotype was detected a few times. The chain is built from TRBV29-1 and TRBJ2-1, with D maybe TRBD2 (6 bases). V was trimmed by 5 bases and J by 6 bases, leaving 11 bases between them. Germline-derived CDR1 and CDR2 are SQVTM and ANQGSEA. The CDR3 sequence is 12 residues long. CDR3 in amino acids: CSVTLGGNEQFF. The DNA of the CDR3 is TGCAGCGTTACCCTGGGGGGCAATGAGCAGTTCTTC.

This clonotype was picked up a small number of times. The V gene is TRBV12-3 or TRBV12-4, the J gene TRBJ2-7, with D possibly being TRBD2 (5 bases). Trimming cost V 0 bases and J 0 bases, with 9 bases left between them. The CDR3 is made up of 15 amino acids. CDR3 bases: TGTGCCAGCAGTTTAGCGGGAGCTCTCTCCTACGAGCAGTACTTC. It codes for CASSLAGALSYEQYF.

The chain links TRBV4-3 to TRBJ1-1; D is uncertain. V lost 0 bases to trimming and J lost 0 bases, with 8 bases between them. The CDR3 runs 15 residues. Germline loops: CDR1 LGHNA, CDR2 YSLEER. In nucleotides, the CDR3 is TGCGCCAGCAGCCAAGATCCCAGTCTGAACACTGAAGCTTTCTTT. It yields the protein CASSQDPSLNTEAFF.